This T cell receptor beta chain was recorded in a study of blood T cell repertoires in COVID-19. Study-wide context: Sources were T cells, B-cell-depleted T cells, or PBMCs; the material itself was cDNA or gDNA.

This clone was detected only a few times. Produced via immunoSEQ multiplex PCR; TCRdb's table is partial and in-frame only. This table has under 300,000 clones, about 83% appearing once. The CDR3 is 19 residues long. The germline V gene has CDR1 SGHNT and CDR2 YYREEE (reference sequence). J was trimmed by 0 bases and V by 4 bases; bases with no gene match: 15. The sample was peripheral blood. The chain employs TRBV5-4 and TRBJ1-3, with TRBD1 matching over 8 bases. The TCR was taken from a human donor in a cohort sampled during active COVID-19. CDR3: CASSTTGTGLIDSGNTIYF. The CDR3 DNA reads TGTGCCAGCAGCACCACCGGGACAGGCCTTATCGACTCTGGAAACACCATATATTTT.